This T cell receptor beta chain is drawn from a study of CD8+CD57+ T cells in acquired aplastic anemia. Overall study findings and caveats: Overlapping CD8+ CDR3 repertoires of patients and controls contained around 31 shared sequences.

Germline CDR1 is SQVTM and CDR2 is ANQGSEA. CDR3 length: 11 amino acids. TCR beta VDJ and CDR3 profiles were obtained from a genomic DNA template. TCRdb reprocessed the reads with MiXCR, giving one entry per CDR3 protein. The data show around 200,000 distinct CDR3 sequences, with about 62% seen just once and around 60% held by the top ten. Sequencing was done on patients that had shown CD8+CD57+ cell expansion by flow cytometry. About this clonotype itself: The antigen remains undetermined. A much larger clone is a single base away; this may be a read error.

The sequenced sample consisted of sorted CD4+, CD8+, or CD8+CD57+ T cells (not recorded which) from PBMCs. The chain recombines TRBV29-1 with TRBJ1-2, with no clear D. The receptor was isolated from a human donor with aplastic anemia. CDR3 in amino acids: CSYVDPHGYIF. CDR3 nucleotides: TGCAGCTACGTGGACCCCCATGGCTACATCTTC.